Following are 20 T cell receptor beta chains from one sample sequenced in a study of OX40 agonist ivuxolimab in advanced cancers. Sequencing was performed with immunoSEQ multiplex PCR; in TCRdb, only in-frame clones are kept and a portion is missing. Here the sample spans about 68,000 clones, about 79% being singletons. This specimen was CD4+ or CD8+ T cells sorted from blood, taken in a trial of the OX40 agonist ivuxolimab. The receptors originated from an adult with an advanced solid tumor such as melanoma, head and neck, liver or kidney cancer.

Here the CDR3 reads CASSDSTGLADFSYEQYF. In DNA, the CDR3 is TGTGCCAGCAGTGACTCGACAGGACTAGCGGACTTCTCCTACGAGCAGTACTTC. The chain combines TRBV6-4 with TRBJ2-7, with 10 bases that match TRBD2. This CDR3 spans 18 amino acids. The V gene end was trimmed by 0 bases and the J gene end by 0 bases; junction bases not matched to a gene: 8. The germline CDR1 and CDR2 sequences are MRHNA and SNTAGT.

The CDR3 bases are TGTGCCAGCAGCGACGGGACTAGCGGCACAGATACGCAGTATTTT. It codes for CASSDGTSGTDTQYF. V gene TRBV14 combines with J gene TRBJ2-3, with TRBD2 matching 10 bases. V lost 5 bases to trimming and J lost 1 base; unmatched junction nucleotides: 3. The CDR3 loop spans 15 amino acids. Germline assignment: CDR1 SGHDN and CDR2 FVKESK.

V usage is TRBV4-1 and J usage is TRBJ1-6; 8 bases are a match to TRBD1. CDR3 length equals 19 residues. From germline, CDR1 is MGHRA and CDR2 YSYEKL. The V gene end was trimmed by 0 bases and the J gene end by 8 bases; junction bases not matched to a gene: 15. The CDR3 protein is CASSQDSWQGASRYSPLHF. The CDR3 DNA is TGCGCCAGCAGCCAAGATTCCTGGCAGGGGGCGAGTAGATATTCACCCCTCCACTTT.

CDR3 nucleotides: TGCGCCAGCAGCCAACTCCCCTCCGGGGCAGGGTTATCTACAAATGAGCAGTTCTTC. Protein sequence: CASSQLPSGAGLSTNEQFF. V usage is TRBV4-1 and J usage is TRBJ2-1; D possibly uses TRBD1 or TRBD2 (5 bases each). Germline assignment: CDR1 MGHRA and CDR2 YSYEKL. V lost 2 bases to trimming and J lost 7 bases, with 27 bases between them. The CDR3 is 19 residues long.

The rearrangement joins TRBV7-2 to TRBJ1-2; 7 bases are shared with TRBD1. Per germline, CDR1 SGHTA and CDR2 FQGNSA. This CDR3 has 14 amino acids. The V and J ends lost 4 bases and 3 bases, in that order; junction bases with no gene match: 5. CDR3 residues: CASSSRGTDYGYTF. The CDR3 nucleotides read TGTGCCAGCAGCTCCCGTGGGACAGACTATGGCTACACCTTC.

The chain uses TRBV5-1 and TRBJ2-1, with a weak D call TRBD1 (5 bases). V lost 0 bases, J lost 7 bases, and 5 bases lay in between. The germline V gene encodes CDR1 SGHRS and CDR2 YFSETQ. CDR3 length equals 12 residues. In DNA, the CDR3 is TGCGCCAGCAGCTTGGGACAGAATGAGCAGTTCTTC. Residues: CASSLGQNEQFF.

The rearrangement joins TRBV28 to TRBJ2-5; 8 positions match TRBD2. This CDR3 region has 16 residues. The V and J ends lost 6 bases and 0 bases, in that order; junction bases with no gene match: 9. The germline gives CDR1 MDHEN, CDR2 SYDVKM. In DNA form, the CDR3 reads TGTGCCAGCAGACCTGCCGGGACTAGAAACCAAGAGACCCAGTACTTC. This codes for CASRPAGTRNQETQYF.

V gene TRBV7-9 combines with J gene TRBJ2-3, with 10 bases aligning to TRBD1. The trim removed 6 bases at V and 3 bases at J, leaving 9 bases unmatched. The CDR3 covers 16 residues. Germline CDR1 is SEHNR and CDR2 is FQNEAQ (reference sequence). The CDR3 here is CASRATGGKRTDTQYF. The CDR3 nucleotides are TGTGCCAGCAGAGCGACAGGGGGCAAACGAACAGATACGCAGTATTTT.

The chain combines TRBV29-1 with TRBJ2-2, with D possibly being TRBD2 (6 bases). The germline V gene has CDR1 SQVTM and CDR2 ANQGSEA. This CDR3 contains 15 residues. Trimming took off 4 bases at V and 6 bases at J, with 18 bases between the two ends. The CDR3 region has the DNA TGCAGCGTTGCCACGGGGGAGTCGAGCGCCGGGGAGCTGTTTTTT. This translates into CSVATGESSAGELFF.

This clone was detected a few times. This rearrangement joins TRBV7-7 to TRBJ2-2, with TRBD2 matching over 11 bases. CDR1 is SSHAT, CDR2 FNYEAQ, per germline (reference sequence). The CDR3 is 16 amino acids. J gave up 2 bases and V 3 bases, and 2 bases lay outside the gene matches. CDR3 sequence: CASSLGTSGNTGELFF. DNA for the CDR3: TGTGCCAGCAGCTTGGGGACTAGCGGTAACACCGGGGAGCTGTTTTTT.

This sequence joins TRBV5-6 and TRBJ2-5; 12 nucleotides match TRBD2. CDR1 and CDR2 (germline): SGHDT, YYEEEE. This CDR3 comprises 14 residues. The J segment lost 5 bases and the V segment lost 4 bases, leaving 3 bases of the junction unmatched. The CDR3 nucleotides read TGTGCCAGCAGCGGACTAGCGGGAAGGGAGACCCAGTACTTC. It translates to CASSGLAGRETQYF.

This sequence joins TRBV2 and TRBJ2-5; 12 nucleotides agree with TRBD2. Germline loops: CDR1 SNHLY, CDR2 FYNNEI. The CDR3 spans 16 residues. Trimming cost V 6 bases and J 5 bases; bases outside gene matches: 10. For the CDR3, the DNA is TGTGCCAGCAGGGAGAGGACTAGCGGGATAAGGGAGACCCAGTACTTC. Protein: CASRERTSGIRETQYF.

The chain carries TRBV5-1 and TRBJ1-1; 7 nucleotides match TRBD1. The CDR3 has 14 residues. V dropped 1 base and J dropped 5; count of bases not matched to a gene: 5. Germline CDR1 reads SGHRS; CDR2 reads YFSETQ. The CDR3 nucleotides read TGCGCCAGCAGCTTGCTGGACAGGTTGACTGAAGCTTTCTTT. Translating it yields CASSLLDRLTEAFF.

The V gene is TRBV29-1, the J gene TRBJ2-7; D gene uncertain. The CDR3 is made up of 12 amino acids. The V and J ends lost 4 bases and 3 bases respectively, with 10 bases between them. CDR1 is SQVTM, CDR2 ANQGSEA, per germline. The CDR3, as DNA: TGCAGCGTTGGAGACACCCGCTACGAGCAGTACTTC. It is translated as CSVGDTRYEQYF.

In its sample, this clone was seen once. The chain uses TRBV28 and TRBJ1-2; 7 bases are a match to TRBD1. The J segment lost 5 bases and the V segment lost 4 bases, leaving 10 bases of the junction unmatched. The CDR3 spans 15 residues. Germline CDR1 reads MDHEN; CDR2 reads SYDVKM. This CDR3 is CASSSLPGTEYGYTF. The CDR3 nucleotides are TGTGCCAGCAGTTCCCTCCCCGGGACAGAGTATGGCTACACCTTC.

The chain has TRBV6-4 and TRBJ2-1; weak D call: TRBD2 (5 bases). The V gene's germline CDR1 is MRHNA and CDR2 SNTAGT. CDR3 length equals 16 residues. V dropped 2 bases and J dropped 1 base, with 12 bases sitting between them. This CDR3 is CASSDDLAWSYNEQFF. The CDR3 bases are TGTGCCAGCAGTGACGATCTAGCCTGGTCCTACAATGAGCAGTTCTTC.

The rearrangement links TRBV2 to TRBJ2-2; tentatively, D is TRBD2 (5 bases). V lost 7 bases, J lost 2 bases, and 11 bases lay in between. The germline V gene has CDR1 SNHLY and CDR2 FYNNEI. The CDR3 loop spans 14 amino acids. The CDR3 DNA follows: TGTGCCAGCAATACGGGATCAAACACCGGGGAGCTGTTTTTT. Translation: CASNTGSNTGELFF.

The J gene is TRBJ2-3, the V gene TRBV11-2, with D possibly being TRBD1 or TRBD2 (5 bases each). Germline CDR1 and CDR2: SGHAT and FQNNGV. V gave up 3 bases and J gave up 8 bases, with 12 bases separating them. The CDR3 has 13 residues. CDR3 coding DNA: TGTGCCAGCAGCTTTGGGGGATCCGGTACGCAGTATTTT. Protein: CASSFGGSGTQYF.

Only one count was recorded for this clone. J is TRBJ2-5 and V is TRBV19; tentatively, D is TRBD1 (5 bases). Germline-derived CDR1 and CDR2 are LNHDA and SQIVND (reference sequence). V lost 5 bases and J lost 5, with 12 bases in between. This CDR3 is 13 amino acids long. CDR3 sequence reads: CASSQGKGETQYF. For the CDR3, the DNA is TGTGCCAGTAGTCAGGGTAAAGGGGAGACCCAGTACTTC.

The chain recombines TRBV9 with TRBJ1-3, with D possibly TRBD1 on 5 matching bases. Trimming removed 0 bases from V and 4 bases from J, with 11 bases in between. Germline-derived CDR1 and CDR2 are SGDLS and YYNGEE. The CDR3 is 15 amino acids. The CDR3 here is CASSVEGAGGNTIYF. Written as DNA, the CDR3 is TGTGCCAGCAGCGTAGAAGGGGCAGGAGGAAACACCATATATTTT.